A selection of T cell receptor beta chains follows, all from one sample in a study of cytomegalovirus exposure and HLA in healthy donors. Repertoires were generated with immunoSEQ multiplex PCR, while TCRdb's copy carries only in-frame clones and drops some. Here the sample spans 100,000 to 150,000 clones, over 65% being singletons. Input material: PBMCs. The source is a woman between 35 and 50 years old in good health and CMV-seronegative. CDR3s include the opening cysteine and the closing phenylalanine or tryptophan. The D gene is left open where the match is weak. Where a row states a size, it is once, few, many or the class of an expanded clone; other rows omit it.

cdr3_nt: TGCGCCAGCAGCCCTTCAGGGGGCGAGCGGCGCGAGCAGTACTTC
cdr3_aa: CASSPSGGERREQYF
clone_size: .
cdr3_length: 15
j_call: TRBJ2-7
d_call: TRBD1
v_call: TRBV4-1

cdr3_nt: TGTGCCAGCAGTTTGGGCGCCTACGAGCAGTACTTC
cdr3_aa: CASSLGAYEQYF
clone_size: .
cdr3_length: 12
j_call: TRBJ2-7
d_call: .
v_call: TRBV28

cdr3_nt: TGTGCCAGCAGCTCCGGGACAGGGGGCCAAAACATTCAGTACTTC
cdr3_aa: CASSSGTGGQNIQYF
clone_size: .
cdr3_length: 15
j_call: TRBJ2-4
d_call: TRBD1
v_call: TRBV7-2

cdr3_nt: TGTGCCAGCAGTTTGGACTCCGGCGAGCAGTACTTC
cdr3_aa: CASSLDSGEQYF
clone_size: .
cdr3_length: 12
j_call: TRBJ2-7
d_call: .
v_call: TRBV27

cdr3_nt: TGTGCCAGCAGCTCCGGACAGAGAACCTACGAGCAGTACTTC
cdr3_aa: CASSSGQRTYEQYF
clone_size: once
cdr3_length: 14
j_call: TRBJ2-7
d_call: .
v_call: TRBV5-4

cdr3_nt: TGTGCCAGCAGCTTCGTCCCTACTAGCGGGGCTACCTACGAGCAGTACTTC
cdr3_aa: CASSFVPTSGATYEQYF
clone_size: .
cdr3_length: 17
j_call: TRBJ2-7
d_call: TRBD2
v_call: TRBV7-2

cdr3_nt: TGTGCCAGCAGTGACTCGGCAGGCGCTGGGGCCAACGGCCTGACTTTC
cdr3_aa: CASSDSAGAGANGLTF
clone_size: .
cdr3_length: 16
j_call: TRBJ2-6
d_call: .
v_call: TRBV6-4

cdr3_nt: TGCGCCAGCAGCTTGGAGGCTAGCGCCCCATACGAGCAGTACTTC
cdr3_aa: CASSLEASAPYEQYF
clone_size: .
cdr3_length: 15
j_call: TRBJ2-7
d_call: .
v_call: TRBV5-1

cdr3_nt: TGTGCCAGCAGTCACAGTTCAGCCTCTGGAAACACCATATATTTT
cdr3_aa: CASSHSSASGNTIYF
clone_size: .
cdr3_length: 15
j_call: TRBJ1-3
d_call: .
v_call: TRBV6-5

cdr3_nt: TGTGCCAGCAGCCCCGTACCCCGGAGTTTTACTGAAGCTTTCTTT
cdr3_aa: CASSPVPRSFTEAFF
clone_size: once
cdr3_length: 15
j_call: TRBJ1-1
d_call: .
v_call: TRBV7-2

cdr3_nt: TGCGCCAGCAGCTCCTACGGACAAACCAATGAGCAGTTCTTC
cdr3_aa: CASSSYGQTNEQFF
clone_size: .
cdr3_length: 14
j_call: TRBJ2-1
d_call: .
v_call: TRBV5-1

cdr3_nt: TGTGCCAGTAGTTTGGAGGGTTGGGATGAGCAGTTCTTC
cdr3_aa: CASSLEGWDEQFF
clone_size: .
cdr3_length: 13
j_call: TRBJ2-1
d_call: .
v_call: TRBV19

cdr3_nt: TGCGCCAGCAGCTTGGCTGGGACTAGCGCCTTGGACGAGCAGTACTTC
cdr3_aa: CASSLAGTSALDEQYF
clone_size: .
cdr3_length: 16
j_call: TRBJ2-7
d_call: TRBD2
v_call: TRBV5-1

cdr3_nt: TGTGCCAGCTCACCACAGAGTAATAGCAATCAGCCCCAGCATTTT
cdr3_aa: CASSPQSNSNQPQHF
clone_size: .
cdr3_length: 15
j_call: TRBJ1-5
d_call: .
v_call: TRBV18

cdr3_nt: TGCGCCAGCAGCTTGGAGCCTATCATAAACACCGGGGAGCTGTTTTTT
cdr3_aa: CASSLEPIINTGELFF
clone_size: .
cdr3_length: 16
j_call: TRBJ2-2
d_call: .
v_call: TRBV5-1

cdr3_nt: TGTGCCAGCGGGGGGGACTTGAACACTGAAGCTTTCTTT
cdr3_aa: CASGGDLNTEAFF
clone_size: once
cdr3_length: 13
j_call: TRBJ1-1
d_call: .
v_call: TRBV2

cdr3_nt: TGTGCCAGCAGTGGACAAGCCAATCAGCCCCAGCATTTT
cdr3_aa: CASSGQANQPQHF
clone_size: .
cdr3_length: 13
j_call: TRBJ1-5
d_call: .
v_call: TRBV6-5

cdr3_nt: TGTGCCAGCAACCGGGATAACTATGGCTACACCTTC
cdr3_aa: CASNRDNYGYTF
clone_size: once
cdr3_length: 12
j_call: TRBJ1-2
d_call: .
v_call: TRBV9

cdr3_nt: TGTGCCAGCCGGTGGAGCAATGAGCAGTTCTTC
cdr3_aa: CASRWSNEQFF
clone_size: once
cdr3_length: 11
j_call: TRBJ2-1
d_call: .
v_call: TRBV6-5

cdr3_nt: TGTGCCAGCAGCTCCAGGACAGGAGGGGAGACCCAGTACTTC
cdr3_aa: CASSSRTGGETQYF
clone_size: .
cdr3_length: 14
j_call: TRBJ2-5
d_call: .
v_call: TRBV7-9

cdr3_nt: TGTGCCAGTAAAGTCTCTAGCTCTTACAATGAGCAGTTCTTC
cdr3_aa: CASKVSSSYNEQFF
clone_size: .
cdr3_length: 14
j_call: TRBJ2-1
d_call: .
v_call: TRBV11-3

cdr3_nt: TGTGCCAGCAGCTTTGGAGGGACCTACGAGCAGTACTTC
cdr3_aa: CASSFGGTYEQYF
clone_size: .
cdr3_length: 13
j_call: TRBJ2-7
d_call: .
v_call: TRBV11-2

cdr3_nt: TGTGCCAGCAAGGAGGGGGCGCTTGGAAACACCATATATTTT
cdr3_aa: CASKEGALGNTIYF
clone_size: once
cdr3_length: 14
j_call: TRBJ1-3
d_call: TRBD1
v_call: TRBV6-5

cdr3_nt: TGTGCCAGCTCCCCGGACTTTGGTGAGCAGTTCTTC
cdr3_aa: CASSPDFGEQFF
clone_size: .
cdr3_length: 12
j_call: TRBJ2-1
d_call: .
v_call: TRBV18

cdr3_nt: TGTGCCAGCAGCCCCAGAAAGACAGCGAACACTGAAGCTTTCTTT
cdr3_aa: CASSPRKTANTEAFF
clone_size: .
cdr3_length: 15
j_call: TRBJ1-1
d_call: .
v_call: TRBV11-2

cdr3_nt: TGTGCCAGCAGTGAAGCAGGGCAGGGGGGTCTTTATGGCTACACCTTC
cdr3_aa: CASSEAGQGGLYGYTF
clone_size: .
cdr3_length: 16
j_call: TRBJ1-2
d_call: TRBD1
v_call: TRBV6-1

cdr3_nt: TGTGCCAGCAGTACTACTAGCGAAGCTCTCTACGAGCAGTACTTC
cdr3_aa: CASSTTSEALYEQYF
clone_size: .
cdr3_length: 15
j_call: TRBJ2-7
d_call: TRBD2
v_call: TRBV28

cdr3_nt: TGTGCCAGCAGCGTAGCTGATAGCGGCAAATCCTACGAGCAGTACTTC
cdr3_aa: CASSVADSGKSYEQYF
clone_size: .
cdr3_length: 16
j_call: TRBJ2-7
d_call: .
v_call: TRBV9

cdr3_nt: TGTGCCAGCAGCCAAAGGCAGGGGAGTAACACCATATATTTT
cdr3_aa: CASSQRQGSNTIYF
clone_size: .
cdr3_length: 14
j_call: TRBJ1-3
d_call: .
v_call: TRBV5-5

cdr3_nt: TGTGCCAGCAGTCCAGGGCTTGGCTACACCTTC
cdr3_aa: CASSPGLGYTF
clone_size: few
cdr3_length: 11
j_call: TRBJ1-2
d_call: .
v_call: TRBV28

cdr3_nt: TGTGCCAGCAGCTTGGCGGGAAACCAGGGTACCCAGTACTTC
cdr3_aa: CASSLAGNQGTQYF
clone_size: .
cdr3_length: 14
j_call: TRBJ2-5
d_call: .
v_call: TRBV7-2

cdr3_nt: TGTGCCAGCAGCAGCCGACAGGGTCACACCGGGGAGCTGTTTTTT
cdr3_aa: CASSSRQGHTGELFF
clone_size: .
cdr3_length: 15
j_call: TRBJ2-2
d_call: TRBD1
v_call: TRBV7-2

cdr3_nt: TGTGCCAGCAGGAAGACTAGCCGCCACGAGCAGTACTTC
cdr3_aa: CASRKTSRHEQYF
clone_size: .
cdr3_length: 13
j_call: TRBJ2-7
d_call: TRBD2
v_call: TRBV6-5

cdr3_nt: TGTGCCAGCAGCCCCTCGGGCGGGGGAGGGGCTTACGAGCAGTACTTC
cdr3_aa: CASSPSGGGGAYEQYF
clone_size: .
cdr3_length: 16
j_call: TRBJ2-7
d_call: TRBD2
v_call: TRBV7-9